The present entry profiles one T cell receptor (beta chain) with its context. Clones were read by immunoSEQ multiplex PCR, and TCRdb kept only the in-frame ones, dropping some. The sample has some 79,000 clones, around 94% seen once. The CDR3 contains 12 residues. V lost 2 bases and J lost 7, with 6 bases in between. The germline V gene has CDR1 MNHEY and CDR2 SMNVEV (reference sequence). This specimen belongs to a study of cytomegalovirus exposure and HLA in healthy donors. The J gene is TRBJ1-5, the V gene TRBV27; no definite D call. Sequencing was done on a sample of PBMCs. The receptor was derived from a young woman in good health and CMV-seropositive. The CDR3 DNA reads as TGTGCCAGCAGTTTACTACGCCAGCCCCAGCATTTT. This translates into CASSLLRQPQHF.